Given below is one TCR beta chain in context. Its cognate antigen is unknown. This CDR3 spans 13 amino acids. Trimming removed 4 bases from V and 9 bases from J, with 14 bases in between. Per the germline V gene, CDR1 is SGHRS and CDR2 is YFSETQ. With 60 Vbeta and 13 Jbeta primers, the PCR was carried out. Repertoires were generated with immunoSEQ multiplex PCR, while TCRdb's copy carries only in-frame clones and drops some. The profile shows roughly 200,000 clones, roughly 82% of them singletons. This record belongs to a study of cytomegalovirus exposure and HLA in healthy donors. Study as a whole: An earlier analysis identified 117 million unique TCR beta sequences in about 200 million T cells.

Study-level findings and limits: Most TCR sequences were seen very rarely across donors, but some public TCRs occurred in many. In a later analysis, a missense DCLRE1C variant was linked to TCR beta V- and J-gene trimming.

The rearrangement uses TRBV5-1 and TRBJ2-1; no clear D. Sequencing was carried out using PBMCs. The clonotype comes from a woman aged 50 to 60 in good health and CMV-seronegative. As DNA, the CDR3 is TGCGCCAGCAGCCCACCACATTTTGCTGAGCAGTTCTTC. It codes for CASSPPHFAEQFF.